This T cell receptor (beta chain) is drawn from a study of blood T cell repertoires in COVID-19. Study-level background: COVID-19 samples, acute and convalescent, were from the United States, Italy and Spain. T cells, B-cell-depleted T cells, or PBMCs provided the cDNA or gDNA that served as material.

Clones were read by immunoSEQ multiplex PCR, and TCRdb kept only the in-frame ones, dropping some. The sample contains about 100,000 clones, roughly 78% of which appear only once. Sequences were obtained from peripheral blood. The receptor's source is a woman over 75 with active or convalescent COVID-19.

The CDR3 nucleotides are TGTGCCAGCAGTGACAGGGCAGGGTCTGGTGAGCAGTTCTTC. It translates to CASSDRAGSGEQFF. This sequence joins TRBV6-6 and TRBJ2-1; the match to TRBD1 covers 7 bases. The J segment lost 9 bases and the V segment lost 5 bases, leaving 10 bases of the junction unmatched. There are 14 residues in the CDR3. Germline V gene data show CDR1 as MNHNY and CDR2 as SVGAGI (reference sequence).